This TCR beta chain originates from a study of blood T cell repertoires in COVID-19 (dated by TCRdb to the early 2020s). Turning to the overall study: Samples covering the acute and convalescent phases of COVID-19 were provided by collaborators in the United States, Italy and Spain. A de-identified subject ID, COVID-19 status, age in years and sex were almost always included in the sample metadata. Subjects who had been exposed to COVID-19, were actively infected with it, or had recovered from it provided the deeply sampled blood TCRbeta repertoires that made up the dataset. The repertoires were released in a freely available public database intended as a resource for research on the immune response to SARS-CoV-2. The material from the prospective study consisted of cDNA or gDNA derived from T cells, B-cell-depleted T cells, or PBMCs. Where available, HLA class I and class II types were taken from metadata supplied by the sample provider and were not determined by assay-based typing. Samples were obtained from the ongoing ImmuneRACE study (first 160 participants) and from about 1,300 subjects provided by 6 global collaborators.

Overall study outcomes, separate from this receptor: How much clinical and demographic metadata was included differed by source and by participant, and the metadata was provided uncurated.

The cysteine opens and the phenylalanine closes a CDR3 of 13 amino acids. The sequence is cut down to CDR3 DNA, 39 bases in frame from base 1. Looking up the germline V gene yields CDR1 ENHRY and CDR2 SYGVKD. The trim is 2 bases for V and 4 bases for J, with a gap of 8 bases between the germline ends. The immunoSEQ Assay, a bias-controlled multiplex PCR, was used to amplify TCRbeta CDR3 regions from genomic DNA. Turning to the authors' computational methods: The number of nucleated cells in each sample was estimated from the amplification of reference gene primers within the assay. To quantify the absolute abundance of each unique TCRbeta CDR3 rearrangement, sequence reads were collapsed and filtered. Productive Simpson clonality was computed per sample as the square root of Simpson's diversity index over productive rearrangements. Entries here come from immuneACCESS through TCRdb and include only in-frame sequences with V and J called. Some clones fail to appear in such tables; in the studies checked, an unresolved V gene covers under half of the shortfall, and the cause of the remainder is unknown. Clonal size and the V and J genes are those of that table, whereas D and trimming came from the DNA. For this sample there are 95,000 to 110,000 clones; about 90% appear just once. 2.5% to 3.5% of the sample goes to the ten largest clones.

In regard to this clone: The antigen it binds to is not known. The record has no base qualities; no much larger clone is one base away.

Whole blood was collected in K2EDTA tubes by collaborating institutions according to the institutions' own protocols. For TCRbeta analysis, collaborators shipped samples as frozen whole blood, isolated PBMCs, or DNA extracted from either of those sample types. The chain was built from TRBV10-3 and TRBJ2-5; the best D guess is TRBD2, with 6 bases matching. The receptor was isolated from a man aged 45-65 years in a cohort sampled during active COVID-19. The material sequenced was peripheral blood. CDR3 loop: CAISEGGVETQYF. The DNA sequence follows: TGTGCCATCAGTGAGGGCGGGGTAGAGACCCAGTACTTC.